Included here is one T cell receptor beta chain sequence, with context. This entry is derived from a study of human T cells and chemical hapten exposure. Time point denoted: patch test 3, about 24 weeks after DPC sensitization. Treatment meaning: therapeutic diphenylcyclopropenone sensitization with weekly scalp DPC. Each CDR3 protein is one row after TCRdb ran MiXCR on the RACE reads. This sample carries about 84,000 distinct CDR3 sequences, approximately 10% of them seen once, and the ten largest clones take about 4%. The germline V gene encodes CDR1 KGHSH and CDR2 LQKENI. Unmatched junction bases numbered 3, after V lost 5 bases and J lost 0 bases. The CDR3 contains 15 residues.

The V call is TRBV18, the J call TRBJ2-7; 11 nucleotides align to TRBD2. The receptor's source is a woman aged 50 to 60 with alopecia areata. Some clones in this sample may be carry-over from other donors' samples. Sequenced material: whole blood, taken in connection with sensitization to the hapten diphenylcyclopropenone (DPC). In DNA form, the CDR3 reads TGTGCCAGCTCATCCGGACTAGCGGGCTCCTACGAGCAGTACTTC. Protein product: CASSSGLAGSYEQYF.